Given below is one T cell receptor beta chain in context. As yet, its antigen is unknown. The observed sequence ends 3 residues before the CDR3 terminus, with the missing tail filled in from the germline J gene. The entry originates in a study of T cells in women clearing cervical HPV infection. Findings and limits, study-wide: Cases carried less TRBV6-7 than controls: 0.11% versus 0.16%.

Prevalent HPV16 infections were excluded; only incident single HPV16 infections included. The assay was immunoSEQ multiplex PCR, and TCRdb's table has in-frame clones only and misses some. The specimen's table records roughly 42,000 clones. Trimming pared 2 bases from V and 5 bases from J, leaving 12 bases between. CDR3 length: 14 amino acids. Germline CDR1 and CDR2: SGHVS and FNYEAQ. The rearrangement links TRBV7-6 to TRBJ2-5; D gene unclear. Sequenced sample: blood buffy coat. This clonotype was obtained from a woman aged 18 to 75 with a cervical HPV16 infection that either progressed to CIN3+ or cleared (not recorded which). CDR3 in amino acids: CASSLYHGLETQYF. The DNA read from the CDR3 is TGTGCCAGCAGCTTATATCACGGTTTGGAGACC. Supplemented by reference TRBV7-6 and TRBJ2-5, the full variable domain reads GAGVSQSPRYKVTKRGQDVALRCDPISGHVSLYWYRQALGQGPEFLTYFNYEAQQDKSGLPNDRFSAERPEGSISTLTIQRTEQRDSAMYRCASSLYHGLETQYFGPGTRLLVL.